These T cell receptor beta chains were read from a single sample in a study of T cell responses to AZD1222 COVID-19 vaccine. Clones were sequenced by immunoSEQ multiplex PCR, and TCRdb holds only the in-frame ones, with some missing. The repertoire includes 80,000 to 95,000 clones, more than 70% of them detected once, and less than 8.5% sits in the top ten. The material sequenced was peripheral blood, taken 28 days after the second AZD1222 dose. These receptors were taken from an adult who received the AZD1222 COVID-19 vaccine. The CDR3 runs from the conserved cysteine through the conserved F or W. Fields, in order: J gene, CDR3 length, V gene, clone size, D gene, CDR3 DNA, CDR3 protein. A D gene is named only where the DNA matches it firmly. Clone size, where shown, is once, few, many, or a class for clones that have expanded.

J: TRBJ1-2; length: 17; V: TRBV7-6; size: once; D: -; DNA: TGTGCCAGCAGCTTAGAAGCAGGATCACAAACTAACTATGGCTACACCTTC; CDR3: CASSLEAGSQTNYGYTF
J: TRBJ2-5; length: 15; V: TRBV28; size: -; D: TRBD2; DNA: TGTGCCAGCAGTTCTTTAGCGGGAGCGCAAGAGACCCAGTACTTC; CDR3: CASSSLAGAQETQYF
J: TRBJ2-7; length: 14; V: TRBV6-5; size: once; D: TRBD1; DNA: TGTGCCAGCAGAGGGACAGCATTTATCTACGAGCAGTACTTC; CDR3: CASRGTAFIYEQYF
J: TRBJ1-2; length: 15; V: TRBV7-9; size: -; D: TRBD1; DNA: TGTGCCAGCAGCCCCGATTCGACAGGGGGTGATGGCTACACCTTC; CDR3: CASSPDSTGGDGYTF
J: TRBJ2-5; length: 14; V: TRBV27; size: -; D: TRBD1; DNA: TGTGCCAGCAGCAAGACAGGGCTGGGAGAGACCCAGTACTTC; CDR3: CASSKTGLGETQYF
J: TRBJ2-7; length: 15; V: TRBV6-2/TRBV6-3; size: -; D: TRBD2; DNA: TGTGCCAGCAGTTACGGGACTAGCGGAACCTACGAGCAGTACTTC; CDR3: CASSYGTSGTYEQYF
J: TRBJ1-2; length: 15; V: TRBV7-9; size: -; D: TRBD1; DNA: TGTGCCAGCAGCACGGACAGGGGGAACTTGGACGGCTACACCTTC; CDR3: CASSTDRGNLDGYTF
J: TRBJ2-3; length: 16; V: TRBV7-6; size: -; D: TRBD2; DNA: TGTGCCAGCAGCTTGGGACTAGCGGGCCCCGTCGATACGCAGTATTTT; CDR3: CASSLGLAGPVDTQYF
J: TRBJ2-3; length: 16; V: TRBV7-2; size: -; D: -; DNA: TGTGCCAGCAGCTTACTTTCCCTCCAGCTCCTCATTAAGCAGTATTTT; CDR3: CASSLLSLQLLIKQYF
J: TRBJ2-6; length: 15; V: TRBV5-8; size: -; D: TRBD1; DNA: TGTGCCAGCAGCCTCACAGGGGCTGGGGCCAACGTCCTGACTTTC; CDR3: CASSLTGAGANVLTF
J: TRBJ1-5; length: 15; V: TRBV19; size: -; D: -; DNA: TGTGCCAGTGAACATGGACACATGAGCAATCAGCCCCAGCATTTT; CDR3: CASEHGHMSNQPQHF
J: TRBJ2-1; length: 14; V: TRBV27; size: -; D: -; DNA: TGTGCCAGCAGTTTATCGGGACGCGTCAATGAGCAGTTCTTC; CDR3: CASSLSGRVNEQFF
J: TRBJ2-7; length: 13; V: TRBV6-6; size: -; D: -; DNA: TGTGCCAGCAGTTATACAGGGATCTACGAGCAGTACTTC; CDR3: CASSYTGIYEQYF
J: TRBJ2-1; length: 15; V: TRBV28; size: -; D: -; DNA: TGTGCCAGCATAAGTTACGAGAGCTCCTACAATGAGCAGTTCTTC; CDR3: CASISYESSYNEQFF
J: TRBJ2-1; length: 18; V: TRBV9; size: -; D: TRBD2; DNA: TGTGCCAGCAGCGTAGGTCTAGCTGGGACTAGCGGGATCCATGAGCAGTTCTTC; CDR3: CASSVGLAGTSGIHEQFF
J: TRBJ1-1; length: 13; V: TRBV29-1; size: -; D: -; DNA: TGCAGCGTCGGGACGGAGTGGGGCACTGAAGCTTTCTTT; CDR3: CSVGTEWGTEAFF
J: TRBJ2-3; length: 17; V: TRBV6-1; size: -; D: TRBD2; DNA: TGTGCCAGCAGTGAGCCCCCTAACGGGAGGTTAACAGATACGCAGTATTTT; CDR3: CASSEPPNGRLTDTQYF
J: TRBJ2-1; length: 15; V: TRBV18; size: -; D: -; DNA: TGTGCCAGCTCACCGGTCCAGCGGGTAGTCAATGAGCAGTTCTTC; CDR3: CASSPVQRVVNEQFF
J: TRBJ1-1; length: 14; V: TRBV7-9; size: -; D: -; DNA: TGTGCCAGCAGTTCATCTCCAGGGGCCACTGAAGCTTTCTTT; CDR3: CASSSSPGATEAFF
J: TRBJ2-3; length: 14; V: TRBV9; size: -; D: TRBD1; DNA: TGTGCCAGCAGGGATCAGGGGGCAGCAGATACGCAGTATTTT; CDR3: CASRDQGAADTQYF
J: TRBJ2-5; length: 14; V: TRBV7-2; size: few; D: -; DNA: TGTGCCAGCAGCTTAGGAGGCCCTCAAGAGACCCAGTACTTC; CDR3: CASSLGGPQETQYF
J: TRBJ2-2; length: 15; V: TRBV2; size: few; D: -; DNA: TGTGCCAGCAGACGAGGGGACCAGAACACCGGGGAGCTGTTTTTT; CDR3: CASRRGDQNTGELFF
J: TRBJ2-3; length: 14; V: TRBV6-5; size: -; D: -; DNA: TGTGCCAGCACGCTTCGGGGGTCCACAGATACGCAGTATTTT; CDR3: CASTLRGSTDTQYF
J: TRBJ1-2; length: 13; V: TRBV7-2; size: -; D: -; DNA: TGTGCCAGCAGCCCGACGGGGATCTATGGCTACACCTTC; CDR3: CASSPTGIYGYTF
J: TRBJ1-3; length: 13; V: TRBV6-5; size: -; D: -; DNA: TGTGCCAGCGGTTTTGAGGGTTCGAACACCATATATTTT; CDR3: CASGFEGSNTIYF
J: TRBJ1-6; length: 15; V: TRBV30; size: few; D: -; DNA: TGTGCCTACTCGGATGGAACCTCCTATAATTCACCCCTCCACTTT; CDR3: CAYSDGTSYNSPLHF
J: TRBJ1-1; length: 14; V: TRBV29-1; size: -; D: -; DNA: TGCAGCGTTGATAGGGGGAGGGGGAACACTGAAGCTTTCTTT; CDR3: CSVDRGRGNTEAFF
J: TRBJ2-1; length: 15; V: TRBV3-1/TRBV3-2; size: -; D: TRBD2; DNA: TGTGCCAGCAGCTCTAGCGGGAGGGTCGGCAATGAGCAGTTCTTC; CDR3: CASSSSGRVGNEQFF
J: TRBJ1-2; length: 16; V: TRBV11-2; size: -; D: TRBD1; DNA: TGTGCCAGCAGCTCACGGCAAGACAGGGCCCTCTATGGCTACACCTTC; CDR3: CASSSRQDRALYGYTF
J: TRBJ2-2; length: 17; V: TRBV10-1; size: -; D: -; DNA: TGCGCCAGCAGTGAGTCTGGGATCGGGGATCGGGCCGGGGAGCTGTTTTTT; CDR3: CASSESGIGDRAGELFF
J: TRBJ2-7; length: 15; V: TRBV4-3; size: -; D: -; DNA: TGCGCCAGCAGCCAAGATCGGGGCGCGTACTACGAGCAGTACTTC; CDR3: CASSQDRGAYYEQYF
J: TRBJ2-2; length: 14; V: TRBV6-4; size: few; D: TRBD2; DNA: TGTGCCAGCAGTGATAGCGGGGCCACCGGGGAGCTGTTTTTT; CDR3: CASSDSGATGELFF
J: TRBJ1-6; length: 16; V: TRBV6-5; size: -; D: -; DNA: TGTGCCAGCAGTTACTCCCGGACAGTGGGGAATTCACCCCTCCACTTT; CDR3: CASSYSRTVGNSPLHF
J: TRBJ2-7; length: 17; V: TRBV15; size: -; D: TRBD2; DNA: TGTGCCACCAGCAGAGGGTGGGGAAGCGGGAGCTCTCACGAGCAGTACTTC; CDR3: CATSRGWGSGSSHEQYF
J: TRBJ2-5; length: 14; V: TRBV6-1; size: -; D: TRBD1; DNA: TGTGCCAGCAGTGCAGCAGGGGGCCAAGAGACCCAGTACTTC; CDR3: CASSAAGGQETQYF
J: TRBJ1-2; length: 13; V: TRBV10-2; size: -; D: -; DNA: TGCGCCAGCAGTGAGGGACTCTACTATGGCTACACCTTC; CDR3: CASSEGLYYGYTF
J: TRBJ1-1; length: 14; V: TRBV28; size: -; D: -; DNA: TGTGCCAGCAGTTTAGGCAATACAGGGCCCGAAGCTTTCTTT; CDR3: CASSLGNTGPEAFF
J: TRBJ1-5; length: 15; V: TRBV19; size: -; D: -; DNA: TGTGCCACCAAGAGGCAGCCCAGGGAGAATCAGCCCCAGCATTTT; CDR3: CATKRQPRENQPQHF
J: TRBJ1-1; length: 20; V: TRBV27; size: once; D: TRBD1; DNA: TGTGCCAGCAGTTCCACGGCGACACTTACAGGGGATGGGGAACGCACTGAAGCTTTCTTT; CDR3: CASSSTATLTGDGERTEAFF
J: TRBJ2-7; length: 14; V: TRBV21-1; size: -; D: -; DNA: TGTGCCAGCAGCAAAGCGCAGGGTGCCTACGAGCAGTACTTC; CDR3: CASSKAQGAYEQYF
J: TRBJ2-5; length: 18; V: TRBV4-2; size: -; D: -; DNA: TGTGCCAGCAGCCAAGATATACGGGGAAAGGCTTTTGAAGAGACCCAGTACTTC; CDR3: CASSQDIRGKAFEETQYF
J: TRBJ2-2; length: 17; V: TRBV7-9; size: -; D: -; DNA: TGTGCCAGCAGCTTAATTGGAGAGACCGTGAACACCGGGGAGCTGTTTTTT; CDR3: CASSLIGETVNTGELFF
J: TRBJ1-1; length: 13; V: TRBV5-5; size: -; D: -; DNA: TGTGCCAGCAGCTCGGACAGACTCGGGGACGCTTTCTTT; CDR3: CASSSDRLGDAFF
J: TRBJ2-7; length: 14; V: TRBV18; size: few; D: TRBD1; DNA: TGTGCCAGCTCAGAGGACAGGGATGCCTACGAGCAGTACTTC; CDR3: CASSEDRDAYEQYF
J: TRBJ1-1; length: 11; V: TRBV6-2/TRBV6-3; size: -; D: -; DNA: TGTGCCAGCAGTCAAAGGATAGAAGCTTTCTTT; CDR3: CASSQRIEAFF
J: TRBJ1-5; length: 13; V: TRBV19; size: -; D: -; DNA: TGTGCCAGTAATATGAACTATAATCAGCCCCAGCATTTT; CDR3: CASNMNYNQPQHF
J: TRBJ2-3; length: 16; V: TRBV4-1; size: -; D: -; DNA: TGCGCCAGCAGCCAAGATCTAGTATCTCGGGCGGATACGCAGTATTTT; CDR3: CASSQDLVSRADTQYF
J: TRBJ2-2; length: 15; V: TRBV6-5; size: -; D: -; DNA: TGTGCCAGCAGTTACGTCAGGGGAACGACCGGGGAGCTGTTTTTT; CDR3: CASSYVRGTTGELFF
J: TRBJ1-1; length: 18; V: TRBV18; size: -; D: -; DNA: TGTGCCAGCTCACCTTATGTAGGAGGACCTATAATGAACACTGAAGCTTTCTTT; CDR3: CASSPYVGGPIMNTEAFF
J: TRBJ1-5; length: 15; V: TRBV28; size: -; D: -; DNA: TGTGCCAGCAGGTCTCAGGGAATCCTCACTCAGCCCCAGCATTTT; CDR3: CASRSQGILTQPQHF
J: TRBJ1-3; length: 14; V: TRBV4-1; size: -; D: TRBD1; DNA: TGCGCCAGCAGCCACACAGGGGACGGAAACACCATATATTTT; CDR3: CASSHTGDGNTIYF
J: TRBJ2-4; length: 11; V: TRBV16; size: -; D: -; DNA: TGTGCCAGCAGCCAACTCAACATTCAGTACTTC; CDR3: CASSQLNIQYF
J: TRBJ2-3; length: 16; V: TRBV19; size: -; D: TRBD1; DNA: TGTGCCAGTAGTATGGGGACAGGGGCCCGCACAGATACGCAGTATTTT; CDR3: CASSMGTGARTDTQYF
J: TRBJ2-1; length: 13; V: TRBV28; size: -; D: TRBD1; DNA: TGTGCCAGCAGCCCATGGACAGGGAATGAGCAGTTCTTC; CDR3: CASSPWTGNEQFF